Below are 17 T cell receptor beta chains sequenced from a single sample in a study of graft-versus-host responses after intestinal transplantation. Sequencing was performed with immunoSEQ multiplex PCR; in TCRdb, only in-frame clones are kept and a portion is missing. The sample has about 18,000 clones, roughly 87% seen once. The specimen comprised PBMCs, sampled 14 days after transplant. The receptors originated from a human patient who received an intestinal transplant, so some T cells may come from the graft donor.

The genes are TRBV7-3 and TRBJ2-2; 9 nucleotides match TRBD2. The CDR3 contains 18 residues. Per germline, CDR1 SGHTA and CDR2 FQGTGA. V lost 1 base to trimming and J lost 2 bases; unmatched junction nucleotides: 8. This CDR3 is CASSLRGLAGRNTGELFF. The CDR3 DNA is TGTGCCAGCAGCTTAAGAGGGCTAGCGGGGCGTAACACCGGGGAGCTGTTTTTT.

The V gene is TRBV5-1, the J gene TRBJ2-1; either TRBD1 or TRBD2 may fit D (5 bases each). V was trimmed by 4 bases and J by 0 bases, leaving 14 bases between them. This CDR3 has 16 amino acids. Germline V CDR1 and CDR2: SGHRS, YFSETQ. Written as DNA, the CDR3 is TGCGCCAGCAGCCTGACGGGACCGAGCTCCTACAATGAGCAGTTCTTC. Amino acid sequence: CASSLTGPSSYNEQFF.

This chain links TRBV9 with TRBJ1-2; no firm D call. The V gene lost 0 bases and the J gene lost 0 bases, with 12 bases spanning the gap. CDR1 is SGDLS and CDR2 is YYNGEE in the germline V gene. The CDR3 is 16 amino acids. The CDR3 spells CASSVVEDAPNYGYTF. DNA of the CDR3: TGTGCCAGCAGCGTAGTGGAGGACGCCCCTAACTATGGCTACACCTTC.

The rearrangement links TRBV27 to TRBJ2-5, with 9 bases that match TRBD1. V lost 4 bases, J lost 3 bases, and 3 bases stayed unmatched. Germline CDR1 reads MNHEY; CDR2 reads SMNVEV (reference sequence). The length of the CDR3 is 14 residues. The CDR3 spells CASSSGTGKETQYF. CDR3 nucleotides: TGTGCCAGCAGTTCTGGGACAGGGAAAGAGACCCAGTACTTC.

This clone was seen a few times. Relative to the germline gene, one junction end is altered; a read error may explain this. The chain is built from TRBV6-1 and TRBJ1-1; D not resolved. The CDR3 consists of 10 residues. The germline V gene has CDR1 MNHNS and CDR2 SASEGT. The CDR3 protein is CATIFPEVFF. In DNA form, the CDR3 reads TGTGCCACTATATTCCCTGAAGTTTTCTTT.

Comment on this clone: The identical CDR3 is also encoded by other nucleotide sequences in the sample. The chain's CDR3 is CASSQDLGRGGQETQYF. The CDR3 region has the DNA TGTGCCAGCAGCCAAGATCTTGGGCGGGGGGGGCAGGAGACCCAGTACTTC. This sequence joins TRBV4-2 and TRBJ2-5; 9 nucleotides line up with TRBD2. The germline V gene encodes CDR1 LGHNA and CDR2 YNFKEQ. The CDR3 is 17 residues long. The ends lost 0 bases at V and 5 bases at J; junction bases unmatched: 10.

Concerning this clone itself: This same CDR3 is encoded by further DNA sequences in the sample. The chain combines TRBV13 with TRBJ2-4, with 11 bases aligning to TRBD2. This CDR3 has 18 residues. Germline V gene data show CDR1 as PRHDT and CDR2 as FYEKMQ (reference sequence). Germline trimming cut 3 bases from V and 1 base from J; bases unmatched to any gene: 8. CDR3 loop: CASSFKLAGVAAKNIQYF. The CDR3 DNA is TGTGCCAGCAGCTTTAAACTAGCGGGAGTAGCTGCCAAAAACATTCAGTACTTC.

The chain links TRBV7-6 to TRBJ2-5; 8 bases line up with TRBD2. The V gene end was trimmed by 6 bases and the J gene end by 4 bases; junction bases not matched to a gene: 13. CDR1 SGHVS and CDR2 FNYEAQ come from the germline V gene. There are 16 residues in the CDR3. The CDR3 nucleotides are TGTGCCAGCAGTCAGTCCAGCGGGAGTCGAGGAGAGACCCAGTACTTC. Protein sequence: CASSQSSGSRGETQYF.

The V gene is TRBV6-1, the J gene TRBJ1-2, with 7 bases identical to TRBD1. V gave up 5 bases and J gave up 6 bases; unmatched junction bases: 9. From germline, CDR1 is MNHNS and CDR2 SASEGT. The CDR3 contains 14 residues. The CDR3 sequence is CASSQTGQRDGYTF. Here the CDR3 DNA reads TGTGCCAGCAGTCAGACAGGGCAGAGGGATGGCTACACCTTC.

V usage is TRBV7-9 and J usage is TRBJ1-1, with D possibly matching TRBD1 (6 bases). The germline V and J ends were trimmed by 1 base and 3 bases, with 9 bases remaining between them. Germline values: CDR1 SEHNR, CDR2 FQNEAQ (reference sequence). The CDR3 contains 14 residues. The CDR3 bases are TGTGCCAGCAGCTTAGATTACAGGGACACTGAAGCTTTCTTT. Translated, it gives CASSLDYRDTEAFF. Full variable domain (rest looked up from reference TRBV7-9 and TRBJ1-1): DTGVSQNPRHKITKRGQNVTFRCDPISEHNRLYWYRQTLGQGPEFLTYFQNEAQLEKSRLLSDRFSAERPKGSFSTLEIQRTEQGDSAMYLCASSLDYRDTEAFFGQGTRLTVV.

The table lists this clone with a count of one. J is TRBJ1-5 and V is TRBV28; D is possibly TRBD1 (5 bases). V lost 4 bases, J lost 6 bases, and 13 bases lay in between. Germline CDR1 is MDHEN and CDR2 is SYDVKM. This CDR3 region has 14 residues. CDR3 region: CASSWTMRGQPQHF. For the CDR3, the DNA is TGTGCCAGCAGTTGGACAATGAGGGGTCAGCCCCAGCATTTT.

This chain links TRBV7-3 with TRBJ2-1; 9 nucleotides align to TRBD2. Germline loops: CDR1 SGHTA, CDR2 FQGTGA. V lost 0 bases to trimming and J lost 9 bases; unmatched junction nucleotides: 6. The CDR3 length is 15 residues. The chain's CDR3 is CASSLTSGRSSEQFF. The CDR3 DNA reads as TGTGCCAGCAGCTTAACTAGCGGGAGAAGTAGTGAGCAGTTCTTC. Drawing the rest from reference TRBV7-3 and TRBJ2-1, the complete variable domain is GAGVSQTPSNKVTEKGKYVELRCDPISGHTALYWYRQSLGQGPEFLIYFQGTGAADDSGLPNDRFFAVRPEGSVSTLKIQRTERGDSAVYLCASSLTSGRSSEQFFGPGTRLTVL.

The chain employs TRBV5-1 and TRBJ2-1, with D unclear. V dropped 0 bases and J dropped 8 bases, with 3 bases sitting between them. This CDR3 is 11 amino acids long. The germline V gene encodes CDR1 SGHRS and CDR2 YFSETQ. CDR3 sequence (DNA): TGCGCCAGCAGCTTGGGGCATGAGCAGTTCTTC. Encoded protein: CASSLGHEQFF.

This chain connects TRBV5-6 to TRBJ2-3; D not resolved. V lost 0 bases to trimming and J lost 4 bases, with 3 bases between them. This CDR3 region has 12 residues. Germline lookup yields CDR1 SGHDT and CDR2 YYEEEE. The chain's CDR3 is CASSLVADTQYF. CDR3 DNA: TGTGCCAGCAGCTTGGTAGCAGATACGCAGTATTTT.

On this clone itself: At one boundary the junction diverges from the germline segment, which might be a read error. The V and J genes are TRBV6-1 and TRBJ2-7; D is uncertain. The length of the CDR3 is 11 residues. Germline loops: CDR1 MNHNS, CDR2 SASEGT. DNA of the CDR3: TGTGCCATCAGTAGGGATGGCGAGCAGTACTTC. Its protein is CAISRDGEQYF.

This chain joins TRBV11-3 and TRBJ2-1; TRBD2 agrees at 7 bases. Germline values: CDR1 SGHNT, CDR2 YENEEA. V lost 3 bases and J lost 7; bases outside the gene matches: 3. This CDR3 region has 13 residues. The CDR3: CASSLGSGNEQFF. In nucleotides, the CDR3 is TGTGCCAGCAGCTTGGGTAGCGGGAATGAGCAGTTCTTC. Full variable domain (rest looked up from reference TRBV11-3 and TRBJ2-1): EAGVVQSPRYKIIEKKQPVAFWCNPISGHNTLYWYLQNLGQGPELLIRYENEEAVDDSQLPKDRFSAERLKGVDSTLKIQPAELGDSAVYLCASSLGSGNEQFFGPGTRLTVL.

The chain's CDR3 is CASSETGTEQYF. The CDR3 nucleotides are TGTGCCAGCAGTGAGACAGGGACCGAGCAGTACTTC. The rearrangement joins TRBV6-5 to TRBJ2-7; 7 bases line up with TRBD1. V trimming: 5 bases; J trimming: 6 bases; junction bases outside the gene matches: 4. The CDR3 spans 12 residues. CDR1 is MNHEY, CDR2 SVGAGI, per germline.